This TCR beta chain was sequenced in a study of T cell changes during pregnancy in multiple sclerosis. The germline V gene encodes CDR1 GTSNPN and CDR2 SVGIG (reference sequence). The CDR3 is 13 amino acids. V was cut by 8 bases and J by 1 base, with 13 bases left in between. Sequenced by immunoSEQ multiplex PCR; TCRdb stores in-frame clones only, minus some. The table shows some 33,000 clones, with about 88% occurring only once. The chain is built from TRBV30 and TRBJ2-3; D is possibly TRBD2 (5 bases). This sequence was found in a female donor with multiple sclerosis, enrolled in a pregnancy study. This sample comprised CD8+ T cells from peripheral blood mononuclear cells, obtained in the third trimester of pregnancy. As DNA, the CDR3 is TGTGCCCAAGATACCGGGGGCACAGATACGCAGTATTTT. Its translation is CAQDTGGTDTQYF.